This T cell receptor (beta chain) is from a study of T-cell reconstitution after alpha-beta-depleted transplantation in children. This CDR3 comprises 14 residues. With V trimmed by 2 bases and J by 6 bases, 9 bases remained unmatched. Germline-derived CDR1 and CDR2 are DFQATT and SNEGSKA (reference sequence). Unique molecular identifiers featured in how the TCRbeta library was prepared. TCRdb independently ran MiXCR on the PCR reads; one entry per CDR3 protein. The sample carries around 680,000 distinct CDR3 sequences, roughly 17% recorded once. At least ten counts were recorded for this clonotype. This chain joins TRBV20-1 and TRBJ1-1, with 7 bases aligning to TRBD1. This TCR was sampled from a human donor who donated a stem cell graft to a child with acute myeloid leukemia. The source material was PBMCs from the stem cell graft donor, sampled from the stem cell graft. The CDR3 DNA reads TGCAGTGCTAGACCGACAGGGAAGAAGGCTGAAGCTTTCTTT. Protein product: CSARPTGKKAEAFF.